This entry lists 27 T cell receptor beta chains sequenced from one sample in a study of vaccination and CD4 T cells after COVID-19. As for treatment: roughly 10-day PBMC culture with coronavirus spike peptide pools or control peptides (ViraFEST assay). The Oncomine TCR Beta short-read assay sequenced DNA from cultured CD4+ T cells. TCRdb re-called the PCR reads through MiXCR, storing one row per CDR3 protein. This table holds around 8,100 distinct CDR3 sequences, about 20% found once. Antigens of these TCRs are unknown. Sequenced material: CD4+ T cells from blood, cultured in vitro, taken after SARS-CoV-2 vaccination. Source of these receptors: a human donor who had recovered from COVID-19.

This clonotype is labeled as medium-sized. The rearrangement uses TRBV20-1 and TRBJ1-2, with TRBD1 matching over 10 bases. This CDR3 has 14 residues. With 6 bases clipped from V and 6 bases from J, the junction kept 10 bases outside the gene matches. From germline, CDR1 is DFQATT and CDR2 SNEGSKA (reference sequence). CDR3: CSAAQDRGTDGYTF. In DNA form, the CDR3 reads TGCAGTGCCGCCCAGGACAGGGGGACTGATGGCTACACCTTC.

V is TRBV7-6 and J is TRBJ2-1; D may be TRBD2 (6 bases). CDR1 SGHVS and CDR2 FNYEAQ come from the germline V gene. The CDR3 runs 15 residues. Between the trimmed V and J ends, which lost 7 bases and 4 bases, there was a span of 17 bases. Here the CDR3 reads CASMKSVGGYNEQFF. The CDR3 region has the DNA TGTGCCAGCATGAAGAGTGTGGGGGGTTACAATGAGCAGTTCTTC.

V gene TRBV28 combines with J gene TRBJ1-5, with 12 nucleotides matching TRBD1. CDR3 size: 15 residues. V shed 6 bases and J 7 bases; nucleotides not matched to a gene: 7. The germline V gene encodes CDR1 MDHEN and CDR2 SYDVKM. CDR3 in DNA: TGTGCCAGCAGACTCGGGACAGGGGGCTGGCAGCCCCAGCATTTT. Residues: CASRLGTGGWQPQHF.

This clonotype has a handful of counts. V gene TRBV28 combines with J gene TRBJ2-7; TRBD2 matches 11 bases. Unmatched junction bases numbered 9, after V lost 6 bases and J lost 5 bases. The CDR3 is 15 residues long. From germline, CDR1 is MDHEN and CDR2 SYDVKM. The CDR3 region is CASRNLAGGPHEQYF. CDR3 coding DNA: TGTGCCAGCAGAAACTTAGCGGGGGGGCCCCACGAGCAGTACTTC.

In its sample, this clonotype was seen a few times. This chain joins TRBV11-3 and TRBJ1-2; D is ambiguous. Germline V gene lookup returns CDR1 SGHNT and CDR2 YENEEA. This CDR3 has 14 amino acids. Trimming removed 4 bases at V and 4 bases at J, with 13 bases between. The CDR3 nucleotides are TGTGCCAGCAGCTCGTTTGGGCGCGGCTATGGCTACACCTTC. It is translated as CASSSFGRGYGYTF.

In its sample, this clonotype was seen many times. The chain links TRBV10-3 to TRBJ2-5; D remains unclear. CDR3 length equals 13 residues. The V end was cut by 3 bases, the J end by 2 bases, with 7 bases between. Germline CDR1 ENHRY, CDR2 SYGVKD. The CDR3 DNA follows: TGTGCCATCAGTGAATGGGTGCAAGAGACCCAGTACTTC. Its protein product is CAISEWVQETQYF.

This clonotype occurred many times. This chain links TRBV6-1 with TRBJ1-5; the match to TRBD1 covers 7 bases. This CDR3 comprises 15 residues. The germline V gene has CDR1 MNHNS and CDR2 SASEGT. The ends lost 6 bases at V and 3 bases at J; junction bases unmatched: 8. The CDR3 DNA reads as TGTGCCAGCAGAGCTACAGGGGCGGTCAATCAGCCCCAGCATTTT. Its protein product is CASRATGAVNQPQHF.

This clonotype turned up a few times. This chain uses TRBV28 with TRBJ2-4, with 8 bases fitting TRBD1. Trimming removed 9 bases from V and 3 bases from J; junction bases left unmatched: 1. Germline loops: CDR1 MDHEN, CDR2 SYDVKM. The CDR3 contains 12 residues. This chain's CDR3 is CASTGGKNIQYF. The CDR3 DNA reads TGTGCCAGTACAGGGGGCAAAAACATTCAGTACTTC.

V usage is TRBV18 and J usage is TRBJ1-2, with 10 bases that match TRBD1. This CDR3 contains 14 residues. The germline V gene encodes CDR1 KGHSH and CDR2 LQKENI. After removal of 2 bases from V and 6 bases from J, the junction contained 3 bases not matched to a gene. CDR3: CASSPRTGGDGYTF. Written as DNA, the CDR3 is TGTGCCAGCTCACCAAGGACAGGGGGGGATGGCTACACCTTC.

This clonotype was seen a handful of times. The chain is built from TRBV28 and TRBJ2-1, with a tentative D call TRBD2 (5 bases). This CDR3 region has 15 residues. V lost 2 bases to trimming and J lost 9 bases, with 17 bases between them. Germline V gives CDR1 MDHEN, CDR2 SYDVKM. CDR3 sequence (DNA): TGTGCCAGCAGTTTAGGACTGGGTAGTCGGGGTGAGCAGTTCTTC. As protein: CASSLGLGSRGEQFF.

In this sample, this clonotype turned up a few times. The chain links TRBV20-1 to TRBJ2-7; D not resolved. The CDR3 runs to 12 residues. CDR1 is DFQATT, CDR2 SNEGSKA, per germline (reference sequence). V lost 6 bases, J lost 4 bases, and 13 bases lay in between. CDR3: CSAPRVGYEQYF. For the CDR3, the DNA is TGCAGTGCCCCTCGTGTAGGGTACGAGCAGTACTTC.

This clonotype was seen a few times. The chain has TRBV4-1 and TRBJ1-2; 9 bases are a match to TRBD1. CDR3 size: 17 residues. Germline loops: CDR1 MGHRA, CDR2 YSYEKL. Losses at the gene ends were 4 bases for V and 0 bases for J; bases not matched to a gene: 9. CDR3 region: CASSRRDRDVPNYGYTF. Written as DNA, the CDR3 is TGCGCCAGCAGCCGACGGGACAGGGATGTGCCTAACTATGGCTACACCTTC.

This clonotype is labeled medium-sized. The rearrangement uses TRBV10-1 and TRBJ2-5; 7 positions match TRBD1. The CDR3 consists of 14 residues. V dropped 6 bases and J dropped 5; count of bases not matched to a gene: 9. CDR1 WNHNN and CDR2 SYGVQD come from the germline V gene (reference sequence). The CDR3 region is CASSSGTVRETQYF. In DNA form, the CDR3 reads TGCGCCAGCAGCTCTGGGACAGTCCGGGAGACCCAGTACTTC.

The rearrangement joins TRBV5-4 to TRBJ2-5; D might be TRBD2 (6 bases). CDR1 is SGHNT, CDR2 YYREEE, per germline (reference sequence). The CDR3 is 18 residues long. V was clipped by 1 base and J by 0 bases, with 19 bases between them. CDR3 sequence: CASSLYEGWREYQETQYF. Here the CDR3 DNA reads TGTGCCAGCAGCTTGTACGAGGGTTGGAGGGAGTACCAAGAGACCCAGTACTTC.

This clonotype qualifies as medium-sized. The rearrangement links TRBV10-3 to TRBJ1-6, with unresolved D. The CDR3 is 14 amino acids. Germline V gene data show CDR1 as ENHRY and CDR2 as SYGVKD. V was trimmed by 3 bases and J by 7 bases, leaving 10 bases between them. CDR3 DNA sequence: TGTGCCATCAGTGAACAGCCAAAGAATTCACCCCTCCACTTT. Protein product: CAISEQPKNSPLHF.

This clonotype was detected a few times. This chain connects TRBV6-5 to TRBJ1-5; TRBD1 matches at 7 bases. Per the germline V gene, CDR1 is MNHEY and CDR2 is SVGAGI. Trimming cost V 0 bases and J 7 bases; bases outside gene matches: 3. The CDR3 runs 14 residues. Written as DNA, the CDR3 is TGTGCCAGCAGTTACTCGACAGGGAAACAGCCCCAGCATTTT. This sequence encodes CASSYSTGKQPQHF.

The chain couples TRBV6-1 to TRBJ1-5, with D hard to call. V lost 4 bases to trimming and J lost 1 base, with 23 bases between them. Germline values: CDR1 MNHNS, CDR2 SASEGT. There are 19 residues in the CDR3. The CDR3 DNA reads TGTGCCAGCAGTGCGTTACTCCCTGGGAGCATGAAAAGCAATCAGCCCCAGCATTTT. Translating it yields CASSALLPGSMKSNQPQHF.

The gene calls are TRBV27 and TRBJ1-2; the match to TRBD1 covers 8 bases. CDR1 is MNHEY, CDR2 SMNVEV, per germline (reference sequence). This CDR3 comprises 13 residues. J lost 1 base, V lost 6 bases, and 1 base had no gene match. The CDR3 DNA reads as TGTGCCAGCAGCGGACAGGGTAACTATGGCTACACCTTC. Translation: CASSGQGNYGYTF.

The V call is TRBV14, the J call TRBJ2-5, with D possibly TRBD1 on 6 matching bases. The germline CDR1 and CDR2 sequences are SGHDN and FVKESK. The CDR3 consists of 14 residues. V was trimmed by 1 base and J by 5 bases, leaving 11 bases between them. The CDR3 DNA reads TGTGCCAGCAGCCAAGCAGGGGCGCCTGAGACCCAGTACTTC. Translating it yields CASSQAGAPETQYF.

The chain employs TRBV6-4 and TRBJ1-1, with no clear D. The CDR3 runs 11 residues. The V gene's germline CDR1 is MRHNA and CDR2 SNTAGT. V was shortened by 6 bases and J by 3 bases, with 5 bases between the two germline ends. In DNA form, the CDR3 reads TGTGCCAGCAGGGGAGACACTGAAGCTTTCTTT. Its translation: CASRGDTEAFF.

CDR3 sequence (DNA): TGCAGTGCTAGTGTACGGAACGAGCAGTACTTC. Amino acid sequence: CSASVRNEQYF. The chain couples TRBV20-1 to TRBJ2-7; D is unclear. V dropped 3 bases and J dropped 5 bases, with 8 bases sitting between them. From germline, CDR1 is DFQATT and CDR2 SNEGSKA (reference sequence). The length of the CDR3 is 11 residues.

The chain uses TRBV20-1 and TRBJ2-5, with TRBD2 matching 10 bases. The CDR3 contains 15 residues. V lost 3 bases and J lost 5; bases outside the gene matches: 9. Germline V gene sequence: CDR1 DFQATT, CDR2 SNEGSKA (reference sequence). As DNA, the CDR3 is TGCAGTGCTAGGGAACCTAGCGGGAGTTTGGAGACCCAGTACTTC. This sequence encodes CSAREPSGSLETQYF.

This clonotype is categorized as medium-sized (0.01 to 0.1%). The V and J genes are TRBV20-1 and TRBJ1-2, with 9 bases aligning to TRBD1. V trimming: 6 bases; J trimming: 5 bases; junction bases outside the gene matches: 10. The length of the CDR3 is 14 residues. Germline assignment: CDR1 DFQATT and CDR2 SNEGSKA (reference sequence). Written as DNA, the CDR3 is TGCAGTGCCAGCACCCTAGGACAGGGGTATGGCTACACCTTC. It codes for CSASTLGQGYGYTF.

This chain links TRBV27 with TRBJ2-7; the match to TRBD2 covers 9 bases. Germline V gene data show CDR1 as MNHEY and CDR2 as SMNVEV (reference sequence). Germline trimming cut 5 bases from V and 4 bases from J; bases unmatched to any gene: 6. The CDR3 extends over 14 amino acids. CDR3 nucleotides: TGTGCCAGCAGTCGAGGACTAGCGCGTTACGAGCAGTACTTC. Residues: CASSRGLARYEQYF.

This clonotype ranks as medium-sized. J is TRBJ2-5 and V is TRBV20-1; D gene unclear. Germline assignment: CDR1 DFQATT and CDR2 SNEGSKA (reference sequence). Trimming stripped 3 bases from V and 7 bases from J, with 15 bases between. The CDR3 sequence is 13 residues long. CDR3 in amino acids: CSASRTLSVTQYF. The DNA for the CDR3 is TGCAGTGCTAGCCGGACGCTGAGCGTGACCCAGTACTTC.

The chain is built from TRBV11-3 and TRBJ1-6; the match to TRBD1 covers 9 bases. CDR3 length: 16 amino acids. V shed 1 base and J 10 bases; nucleotides not matched to a gene: 8. Germline lookup yields CDR1 SGHNT and CDR2 YENEEA. The CDR3 DNA is TGTGCCAGCAGCTTAGTAACCGGGACAGGGAGGTCACCCCTCCACTTT. Its translation is CASSLVTGTGRSPLHF.

This clonotype is termed medium-sized. V is TRBV20-1 and J is TRBJ1-5; no clear D gene. This CDR3 region has 16 residues. Looked up from germline, CDR1 is DFQATT and CDR2 is SNEGSKA (reference sequence). V was clipped by 1 base and J by 0 bases, with 13 bases between them. CDR3: CSARAITSGSNQPQHF. In nucleotides, the CDR3 is TGCAGTGCTAGAGCCATTACAAGTGGTAGCAATCAGCCCCAGCATTTT.